A selection of T cell receptor beta chains follows, all from one sample in a study of T cell responses to AZD1222 COVID-19 vaccine. TCRdb's copy holds only in-frame clones and misses some; the assay was immunoSEQ multiplex PCR. This sample yields about 110,000 clones, of which 85% to 90% are seen a single time; around 5.1% belongs to the top ten. Here the sequenced sample was peripheral blood, taken on day 0 of AZD1222 vaccination. The receptors originated from an adult in good health. The CDR3 runs from the conserved cysteine through the conserved F or W. A D gene is named only where the DNA matches it firmly. Size is omitted from some rows. Given values are once, few, many or a class for expanded clones.

CASSLQETQYF TGTGCCAGCAGCTTGCAAGAGACCCAGTACTTC TRBJ2-5 11 once TRBV5-4 -
CASERTDTEAFF TGTGCCAGCGAACGGACGGACACTGAAGCTTTCTTT TRBJ1-1 12 few TRBV12-3/TRBV12-4 -
CASSAQGRVLTGYTF TGCGCCAGCAGCGCACAAGGCAGGGTACTAACTGGCTACACCTTC TRBJ1-2 15 - TRBV4-3 -
CASSQASGRGSDEQYF TGTGCCAGCAGCCAGGCTAGCGGGAGGGGGTCCGACGAGCAGTACTTC TRBJ2-7 16 - TRBV14 TRBD2
CASSSVSNQPQHF TGTGCCAGTAGCTCGGTTAGCAATCAGCCCCAGCATTTT TRBJ1-5 13 - TRBV19 -
CASSLYPYGYTF TGTGCCAGCAGCTTATACCCGTATGGCTACACCTTC TRBJ1-2 12 - TRBV7-9 -
CASSPRRGSGNQPQHF TGTGCCAGCTCCCCCCGTCGGGGGAGTGGCAATCAGCCCCAGCATTTT TRBJ1-5 16 - TRBV18 -
CASSRSREAATSTTNEKLFF TGCGCCAGCAGCCGATCCCGGGAAGCAGCTACCTCCACAACTAATGAAAAACTGTTTTTT TRBJ1-4 20 once TRBV4-1 -
CATSRDPRGLHQPQHF TGTGCCACCAGCAGAGACCCCAGGGGGCTGCATCAGCCCCAGCATTTT TRBJ1-5 16 - TRBV15 TRBD1
CASSSGSGYTEAFF TGTGCCAGCAGCTCCGGGTCGGGGTATACTGAAGCTTTCTTT TRBJ1-1 14 - TRBV6-5 -
CASSPGGGQETQYF TGTGCCAGCTCACCAGGGGGCGGGCAAGAGACCCAGTACTTC TRBJ2-5 14 - TRBV18 -
CASSTSGPGTTSSPLHF TGTGCCAGCAGCACCTCTGGCCCCGGGACTACCTCATCACCCCTCCACTTT TRBJ1-6 17 - TRBV21-1 -
CASSSGAGQGGKNIQYF TGTGCCAGCAGCTCCGGGGCGGGACAGGGTGGCAAAAACATTCAGTACTTC TRBJ2-4 17 - TRBV7-6 TRBD1
CASSPGPTDTEAFF TGTGCCAGCTCCCCCGGGCCGACGGACACTGAAGCTTTCTTT TRBJ1-1 14 few TRBV18 -